This is a list of T cell receptor beta chains from one sample in a study of CD8+CD57+ T cells in acquired aplastic anemia. TCRdb itself ran the reads through MiXCR, one entry per CDR3 protein. The sample carries about 180,000 distinct CDR3 sequences, about 47% recorded once. What was sequenced was sorted CD4+, CD8+, or CD8+CD57+ T cells (not recorded which) from PBMCs. The receptors stem from a human donor in good health. Both conserved end residues are part of each CDR3. A D gene is named only where the DNA matches it firmly. Expanded clones are given a class, and other clones once, few, many or no size at all.

many	TRBD2	TRBV20-1	TRBJ2-1	CSGTSGRGVYNEQFF	TGCAGCGGGACTAGCGGGAGGGGGGTCTACAATGAGCAGTTCTTC
.	.	TRBV10-3	TRBJ1-5	CAISETGGQPQHF	TGTGCCATCAGTGAGACAGGAGGTCAGCCCCAGCATTTT
.	.	TRBV20-1	TRBJ2-5	CSARGSRKETQYF	TGCAGTGCTAGAGGGAGCCGAAAAGAGACCCAGTACTTC
many	TRBD1	TRBV7-2	TRBJ1-5	CASSLGRGNQPQHF	TGTGCCAGCAGCTTAGGCAGGGGGAATCAGCCCCAGCATTTT
.	.	TRBV7-2	TRBJ2-7	CASSGDFSRYEQYF	TGTGCCAGCAGCGGCGATTTCTCCCGGTACGAGCAGTACTTC
many	TRBD1	TRBV12-3/TRBV12-4	TRBJ2-1	CASSFGTGTNYNEQFF	TGTGCCAGCAGTTTCGGGACAGGGACGAACTACAATGAGCAGTTCTTC
many	TRBD2	TRBV7-9	TRBJ2-7	CASSWLAGASYEQYF	TGTGCCAGCAGCTGGTTAGCGGGAGCGTCCTACGAGCAGTACTTC
once	TRBD1	TRBV29-1	TRBJ1-1	CSVLRDRTLGMRTEAFF	TGCAGCGTTCTACGGGACAGGACCCTTGGTATGAGAACTGAAGCTTTCTTT
.	.	TRBV11-2	TRBJ2-5	CASSPSPRGRETQYF	TGTGCCAGCAGCCCTTCCCCCAGGGGGAGGGAGACCCAGTACTTC
few	.	TRBV10-2	TRBJ2-2	CASSGTSTGELFF	TGCGCCAGCAGTGGAACTAGTACCGGGGAGCTGTTTTTT
.	.	TRBV7-2	TRBJ1-6	CASSLDSSNSPLHF	TGCGCCAGCAGCTTGGATTCATCTAATTCACCCCTCCACTTT
few	.	TRBV30	TRBJ1-6	CAWSVLSQYNSPLHF	TGTGCCTGGAGTGTACTTAGTCAATATAATTCACCCCTCCACTTT
.	TRBD1	TRBV5-1	TRBJ1-1	CASSSRKPQGDTEAFF	TGCGCCAGCAGCTCTCGAAAACCTCAGGGGGACACTGAAGCTTTCTTT
many	.	TRBV7-6	TRBJ2-3	CASSLNSDTQYF	TGTGCCAGCAGCCTCAATAGCGATACGCAGTATTTT
once	.	TRBV9	TRBJ2-6	CASSVETLGGGAGANVLTF	TGTGCCAGCAGCGTAGAGACCCTCGGCGGAGGGGCCGGGGCCAACGTCCTGACTTTC
.	.	TRBV20-1	TRBJ1-2	CSAGRDGYTF	TGCAGTGCGGGAAGGGATGGCTACACCTTC
many	TRBD2	TRBV20-1	TRBJ2-1	CSARLAGYEQFF	TGCAGTGCTAGACTAGCGGGGTATGAGCAGTTCTTC
.	.	TRBV10-2	TRBJ2-1	CASSESTANEQFF	TGCGCCAGCAGTGAGTCGACAGCGAATGAGCAGTTCTTC
.	.	TRBV7-3	TRBJ1-1	CASSAGVWNTEAFF	TGTGCCAGCAGCGCAGGGGTGTGGAACACTGAAGCTTTCTTT
.	TRBD1	TRBV10-1	TRBJ2-7	CASATGQGHEQYF	TGCGCCAGTGCGACGGGACAGGGCCACGAGCAGTACTTC
.	TRBD1	TRBV7-9	TRBJ2-7	CASSATGTGVYEQYF	TGTGCCAGCAGCGCAACCGGGACAGGGGTCTACGAGCAGTACTTC
.	.	TRBV28	TRBJ2-7	CASSYDRSEYF	TGTGCCAGCAGTTATGATCGTTCGGAGTACTTC
many	TRBD1	TRBV5-5	TRBJ1-2	CASRKAGTGGSYGYTF	TGTGCCAGCAGAAAAGCCGGGACAGGGGGTAGCTATGGCTACACCTTC
few	.	TRBV10-3	TRBJ2-7	CAISSSGGGYEQYF	TGTGCCATCAGTTCTAGCGGAGGGGGTTACGAGCAGTACTTC
many	.	TRBV19	TRBJ2-7	CASSPYFPSYEQYF	TGTGCCAGTAGCCCCTATTTTCCCTCCTACGAGCAGTACTTC
.	.	TRBV18	TRBJ1-1	CASSPTGPMNTEAFF	TGTGCCAGCTCACCTACTGGACCGATGAACACTGAAGCTTTCTTT